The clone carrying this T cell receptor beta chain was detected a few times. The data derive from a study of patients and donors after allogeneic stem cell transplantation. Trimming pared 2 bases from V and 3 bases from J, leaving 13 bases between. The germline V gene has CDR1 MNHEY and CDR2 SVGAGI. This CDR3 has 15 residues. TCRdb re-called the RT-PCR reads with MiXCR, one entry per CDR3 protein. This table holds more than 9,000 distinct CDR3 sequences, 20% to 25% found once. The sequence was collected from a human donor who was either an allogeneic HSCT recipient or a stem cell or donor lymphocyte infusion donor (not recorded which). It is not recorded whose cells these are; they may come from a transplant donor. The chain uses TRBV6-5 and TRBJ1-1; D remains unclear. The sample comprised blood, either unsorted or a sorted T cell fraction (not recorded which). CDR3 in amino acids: CASSYGSGQHTEAFF. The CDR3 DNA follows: TGTGCCAGCAGTTACGGCTCCGGGCAACACACTGAAGCTTTCTTT.